Shown below are 21 T cell receptor beta chains from a single sample sequenced in a study of shared clonotypes between healthy human individuals. Only in-frame clones appear in the TCRdb table, and some are missing; sequencing was by immunoSEQ multiplex PCR. Among around 650,000 clones listed, roughly 96% were seen once. Naive CD8 populations comprised CD45RO-negative cells positively selected for CCR7, excluding terminally differentiated effector memory CD45RA+ cells. Material for sequencing was naive CD8+ T cells sorted from blood. These receptors came from a woman between 25 and 40 years old in good health.

This chain uses TRBV11-2 with TRBJ2-7; TRBD2 is a possible D gene (5 bases). Germline V gives CDR1 SGHAT, CDR2 FQNNGV. The CDR3 is made up of 12 amino acids. Deletions cut 2 bases from V and 6 bases from J, with 8 bases between. CDR3: CASSLRGLEQYF. CDR3 DNA: TGTGCCAGCAGCTTACGAGGGCTCGAGCAGTACTTC.

A single count supports this clone. V is TRBV9 and J is TRBJ2-1, with TRBD2 matching 10 bases. Per germline, CDR1 SGDLS and CDR2 YYNGEE. V lost 3 bases, J lost 12 bases, and 12 bases stayed unmatched. This CDR3 is 15 amino acids long. The CDR3 sequence is CASSALAGGAGGQFF. The CDR3 region has the DNA TGTGCCAGCAGCGCCTTAGCGGGAGGCGCCGGGGGGCAGTTCTTC.

This chain uses TRBV28 with TRBJ1-2; D may be TRBD1 (6 bases). The ends were cut back, 6 bases at V and 8 bases at J, with 19 bases in the middle. Germline V gene lookup returns CDR1 MDHEN and CDR2 SYDVKM. The CDR3 spans 14 residues. CDR3 DNA: TGTGCCAGCAGCGTACCCTACAGGGATGGCGGCTACACCTTC. It is translated as CASSVPYRDGGYTF.

Notes on this clone: Different DNA sequences within this sample yield the same CDR3. The gene calls are TRBV7-9 and TRBJ2-3; 9 bases align to TRBD1. The V and J ends lost 5 bases and 3 bases, in that order; junction bases with no gene match: 6. Germline V CDR1 and CDR2: SEHNR, FQNEAQ (reference sequence). CDR3 length equals 15 residues. CDR3 sequence: CASSAGQGSTDTQYF. In DNA, the CDR3 is TGTGCCAGCAGCGCGGGACAGGGATCGACAGATACGCAGTATTTT.

The rearrangement joins TRBV19 to TRBJ2-7; D is unresolved. V was shortened by 6 bases and J by 6 bases, with 21 bases between the two germline ends. Germline CDR1 is LNHDA and CDR2 is SQIVND (reference sequence). This CDR3 region has 15 residues. CDR3 region: CASSPDPHKRREQYF. CDR3 bases: TGTGCCAGTAGCCCGGACCCCCACAAACGACGCGAGCAGTACTTC. The whole variable domain, remainder taken from reference TRBV19 and TRBJ2-7, is DGGITQSPKYLFRKEGQNVTLSCEQNLNHDAMYWYRQDPGQGLRLIYYSQIVNDFQKGDIAEGYSVSREKKESFPLTVTSAQKNPTAFYLCASSPDPHKRREQYFGPGTRLTVT.

The J gene is TRBJ2-5, the V gene TRBV2; D is ambiguous. This CDR3 has 14 amino acids. Germline CDR1 reads SNHLY; CDR2 reads FYNNEI. The V and J ends lost 2 bases and 4 bases respectively, with 11 bases between them. In DNA, the CDR3 is TGTGCCAGCAGTGAAAACGGGCATGGAGAGACCCAGTACTTC. Protein product: CASSENGHGETQYF. The variable domain in full, with the rest retrieved from reference TRBV2 and TRBJ2-5, is EPEVTQTPSHQVTQMGQEVILRCVPISNHLYFYWYRQILGQKVEFLVSFYNNEISEKSEIFDDQFSVERPDGSNFTLKIRSTKLEDSAMYFCASSENGHGETQYFGPGTRLLVL.

V and J are TRBV28 and TRBJ1-3, with D unclear. Germline V gene sequence: CDR1 MDHEN, CDR2 SYDVKM. V was cut by 4 bases and J by 0 bases, with 13 bases left in between. The CDR3 loop spans 16 amino acids. The CDR3 nucleotides read TGTGCCAGCAGTTGGGATATTCGAAGCTCTGGAAACACCATATATTTT. It encodes CASSWDIRSSGNTIYF.

Concerning this clone itself: As the CDR3 is not closed by the conserved phenylalanine or tryptophan, this likely results from a read error. The limits of the CDR3 on the DNA are not certain, so only TCRdb's listed CDR3 is given. V gene TRBV28 combines with J gene TRBJ2-4; TRBD1, as called in the table, went unchecked against the DNA. The V gene's germline CDR1 is MDHEN and CDR2 SYDVKM. Inclusive of both ends, the CDR3 amounts to 14 amino acids. CDR3 protein: CASSFADSDSGVSL.

This clone was observed once. This rearrangement joins TRBV19 to TRBJ2-7, with unresolved D. The CDR3 covers 14 residues. V lost 9 bases, J lost 2 bases, and 17 bases lay in between. Looked up from germline, CDR1 is LNHDA and CDR2 is SQIVND (reference sequence). The CDR3 DNA reads TGTGCCAGCAGCCTTGACGCGGAAACCTACGAGCAGTACTTC. Amino acids: CASSLDAETYEQYF.

The chain joins TRBV10-2 to TRBJ2-3; 11 nucleotides align to TRBD2. Germline V gene data show CDR1 as WSHSY and CDR2 as SAAADI. The ends lost 2 bases at V and 6 bases at J; junction bases unmatched: 4. The CDR3 is made up of 15 amino acids. The CDR3 DNA reads TGCGCCAGCAGTGAGGGTAGCGGGAGGGGTGATACGCAGTATTTT. Its translation is CASSEGSGRGDTQYF.

As to this clone: This sample also contains other DNA sequences that code for the same CDR3. The rearrangement uses TRBV7-9 and TRBJ2-7; no firm D call. This CDR3 spans 12 amino acids. V lost 5 bases and J lost 3, with 8 bases in between. Germline loops: CDR1 SEHNR, CDR2 FQNEAQ (reference sequence). CDR3: CASSVVSYEQYF. Written as DNA, the CDR3 is TGTGCCAGCAGCGTAGTGAGCTACGAGCAGTACTTC.

The CDR3 sequence: CASSYSGDSGNTIYF. The CDR3 bases are TGTGCCAGCAGTTACTCTGGGGACTCTGGAAACACCATATATTTT. This rearrangement joins TRBV6-5 to TRBJ1-3, with D hard to call. The CDR3 has 15 residues. Germline V CDR1 and CDR2: MNHEY, SVGAGI. Trimming left V 0 bases short and J 0 bases short, with 6 bases between.

The chain is built from TRBV28 and TRBJ2-5; D gene unclear. From germline, CDR1 is MDHEN and CDR2 SYDVKM. V shed 3 bases and J shed 4 bases, with 6 bases lying between them. The CDR3 covers 12 residues. The CDR3 region has the DNA TGTGCCAGCAGTTTGTTCGGAGAGACCCAGTACTTC. Encoded protein: CASSLFGETQYF.

The CDR3 loop is CASSYVVGGQYEQYF. In DNA, the CDR3 is TGTGCCAGCAGTTACGTCGTTGGGGGGCAGTACGAGCAGTACTTC. The chain combines TRBV6-5 with TRBJ2-7, with D possibly called TRBD1 or TRBD2 (6 bases each). This CDR3 spans 15 amino acids. Between the trimmed V and J ends, which lost 2 bases and 4 bases, there was a span of 15 bases. Per the germline V gene, CDR1 is MNHEY and CDR2 is SVGAGI.

The chain couples TRBV28 to TRBJ2-3; D is unclear. V was clipped by 2 bases and J by 7 bases, with 1 base between them. Germline V gene lookup returns CDR1 MDHEN and CDR2 SYDVKM. This CDR3 comprises 10 residues. CDR3 sequence: CASSLNTQYF. The CDR3 coding sequence is TGTGCCAGCAGTTTAAATACGCAGTATTTT.

The chain links TRBV2 to TRBJ2-3, with D possibly matching TRBD1 (5 bases). The CDR3 totals 13 residues. The germline V and J ends were trimmed by 8 bases and 4 bases, with 13 bases remaining between them. Germline V gives CDR1 SNHLY, CDR2 FYNNEI. The CDR3 is CASLQIGADTQYF. CDR3 DNA sequence: TGTGCCAGCCTGCAAATAGGGGCAGATACGCAGTATTTT.

This sequence joins TRBV7-9 and TRBJ1-1; a possible D gene is TRBD1 (5 bases). Trimming left V 5 bases short and J 2 bases short, with 18 bases between. Germline values: CDR1 SEHNR, CDR2 FQNEAQ (reference sequence). This CDR3 region has 16 residues. The chain's CDR3 is CASSHPQEALNTEAFF. In DNA form, the CDR3 reads TGTGCCAGCAGCCACCCACAGGAAGCCCTTAACACTGAAGCTTTCTTT.

The chain links TRBV27 to TRBJ2-7, with TRBD2 as a possible D gene (6 bases). There are 14 residues in the CDR3. V was shortened by 3 bases and J by 1 base, with 10 bases between the two germline ends. Germline V gene lookup returns CDR1 MNHEY and CDR2 SMNVEV (reference sequence). This CDR3 is CASSFGRASYEQYF. The CDR3 coding sequence is TGTGCCAGCAGTTTCGGGAGAGCATCCTACGAGCAGTACTTC.

The chain combines TRBV11-2 with TRBJ2-7; D assignment may be TRBD1 or TRBD2 (5 bases each). This CDR3 has 15 residues. V lost 2 bases and J lost 2, with 13 bases in between. Germline V gene lookup returns CDR1 SGHAT and CDR2 FQNNGV. Written as DNA, the CDR3 is TGTGCCAGCAGCTTATTTTTGGGGGAAGCCTACGAGCAGTACTTC. It encodes CASSLFLGEAYEQYF. The full variable domain, its missing parts supplied by reference TRBV11-2 and TRBJ2-7, is EAGVAQSPRYKIIEKRQSVAFWCNPISGHATLYWYQQILGQGPKLLIQFQNNGVVDDSQLPKDRFSAERLKGVDSTLKIQPAKLEDSAVYLCASSLFLGEAYEQYFGPGTRLTVT.

J is TRBJ2-2 and V is TRBV5-1, with D perhaps matching TRBD1 or TRBD2 (6 bases each). This CDR3 has 12 amino acids. The V end lost 5 bases, the J end lost 6 bases, and 8 bases lay between the germline ends. The germline gives CDR1 SGHRS, CDR2 YFSETQ. The CDR3 DNA follows: TGCGCCAGCAGGGAGGGGGCCGGGGAGCTGTTTTTT. Its translation: CASREGAGELFF.

The chain combines TRBV20-1 with TRBJ2-1; TRBD2 is a possible D gene (6 bases). CDR3 length equals 9 residues. V was clipped by 7 bases and J by 12 bases, with 10 bases between them. Germline values: CDR1 DFQATT, CDR2 SNEGSKA (reference sequence). The DNA for the CDR3 is TGCAGTGGGCCGGGACTGCAGTTCTTC. Translated, it gives CSGPGLQFF.